Below, 14 T cell receptor beta chains from the same sample are listed, as sequenced in a study of shared clonotypes between healthy human individuals. The data were produced by immunoSEQ multiplex PCR, yet TCRdb's version contains in-frame clones alone and is incomplete. The sample shows approximately 1.4 million clones, approximately 98% of them seen only once. Sequencing was carried out using naive CD4+ T cells sorted from blood. Specified subset: CD45RA+ positively selected. These receptors all stem from a man aged 30 to 39 in good health.

The chain carries TRBV5-4 and TRBJ2-7; the D gene could be TRBD1 or TRBD2 (5 bases each). Germline-derived CDR1 and CDR2 are SGHNT and YYREEE (reference sequence). This CDR3 has 15 amino acids. Between the trimmed V and J ends, which lost 2 bases and 2 bases, there was a span of 14 bases. The chain's CDR3 is CASSFRSGATYEQYF. The DNA of the CDR3 is TGTGCCAGCAGCTTTCGCTCCGGGGCCACCTACGAGCAGTACTTC.

This clone showed up just once. The chain is built from TRBV10-2 and TRBJ2-7; 8 bases are a match to TRBD2. Germline loops: CDR1 WSHSY, CDR2 SAAADI. The CDR3 sequence is 14 residues long. V lost 4 bases and J lost 5; bases outside the gene matches: 7. CDR3 amino acids: CASSVLAGTDEQYF. CDR3 sequence (DNA): TGCGCCAGCAGTGTTTTAGCGGGAACGGACGAGCAGTACTTC.

V and J are TRBV6-1 and TRBJ2-1, with 7 bases aligning to TRBD1. Germline V gene data show CDR1 as MNHNS and CDR2 as SASEGT. Trimming at V came to 5 bases and at J to 2 bases, leaving 3 bases not matched to a gene. This CDR3 is 14 amino acids long. CDR3 DNA sequence: TGTGCCAGCAGTCTACAGGGGACCTACAATGAGCAGTTCTTC. Its protein is CASSLQGTYNEQFF.

The chain employs TRBV5-4 and TRBJ2-4; no reliable D call. The CDR3 is 14 residues long. V gave up 1 base and J gave up 10 bases, with 15 bases separating them. Per germline, CDR1 SGHNT and CDR2 YYREEE (reference sequence). In DNA, the CDR3 is TGTGCCAGCAGCTTGAATCTGGGGAATCGGATTCAGTACTTC. It codes for CASSLNLGNRIQYF. The whole variable domain, filled in from reference TRBV5-4 and TRBJ2-4, reads ETGVTQSPTHLIKTRGQQVTLRCSSQSGHNTVSWYQQALGQGPQFIFQYYREEENGRGNFPPRFSGLQFPNYSSELNVNALELDDSALYLCASSLNLGNRIQYFGAGTRLSVL.

J is TRBJ2-3 and V is TRBV7-3; perhaps TRBD1 as D (6 bases). This CDR3 has 13 amino acids. The germline V gene has CDR1 SGHTA and CDR2 FQGTGA. Trimming pared 5 bases from V and 4 bases from J, leaving 10 bases between. The CDR3 DNA is TGTGCCAGCAGCCCTGACAGGCCAGATACGCAGTATTTT. It is translated as CASSPDRPDTQYF.

Comment on this clone: The same CDR3 also results from other DNA sequences found in this sample. The V gene is TRBV19, the J gene TRBJ2-7; D is possibly TRBD1 (6 bases). The CDR3 is 13 residues long. V was trimmed by 4 bases and J by 2 bases, leaving 9 bases between them. Germline V CDR1 and CDR2: LNHDA, SQIVND (reference sequence). For the CDR3, the DNA is TGTGCCAGTAGTAGGGGGCGGGCCTACGAGCAGTACTTC. It encodes CASSRGRAYEQYF.

This chain uses TRBV2 with TRBJ1-1; D is ambiguous. This CDR3 is built from 13 residues. CDR1 and CDR2 from the germline V gene are SNHLY and FYNNEI. V was clipped by 0 bases and J by 1 base, with 3 bases between them. CDR3 nucleotide sequence: TGTGCCAGCAGTGAAGCGCAGAACACTGAAGCTTTCTTT. Translating it yields CASSEAQNTEAFF.

This chain links TRBV27 with TRBJ1-1, with D hard to call. This CDR3 is built from 15 residues. Trimming left V 5 bases short and J 2 bases short, with 15 bases between. CDR1 is MNHEY, CDR2 SMNVEV, per germline (reference sequence). Here the CDR3 DNA reads TGTGCCAGCAGTCCACCCCACACAGCAAACACTGAAGCTTTCTTT. It specifies CASSPPHTANTEAFF.

J is TRBJ2-2 and V is TRBV15; 7 bases agree with TRBD1. Germline V gene sequence: CDR1 LNHNV, CDR2 YYDKDF (reference sequence). The trim removed 0 bases at V and 7 bases at J, leaving 2 bases unmatched. This CDR3 spans 14 amino acids. CDR3 nucleotide sequence: TGTGCCACCAGCAGAGACCAGGGGGACGGGGAGCTGTTTTTT. Translated: CATSRDQGDGELFF. Combining the CDR3 with reference TRBV15 and TRBJ2-2 gives the whole variable domain DAMVIQNPRYQVTQFGKPVTLSCSQTLNHNVMYWYQQKSSQAPKLLFHYYDKDFNNEADTPDNFQSRRPNTSFCFLDIRSPGLGDTAMYLCATSRDQGDGELFFGEGSRLTVL.

The V gene is TRBV19, the J gene TRBJ1-5, with TRBD1 as a possible D gene (5 bases). V lost 0 bases and J lost 4, with 10 bases in between. CDR1 LNHDA and CDR2 SQIVND come from the germline V gene (reference sequence). This CDR3 has 15 amino acids. CDR3 coding DNA: TGTGCCAGTAGTATAGATGACAGCCAGAATCAGCCCCAGCATTTT. Amino acid sequence: CASSIDDSQNQPQHF.

The chain employs TRBV25-1 and TRBJ2-1; D is possibly TRBD1 (6 bases). The germline V and J ends were trimmed by 3 bases and 5 bases, with 14 bases remaining between them. This CDR3 is 15 amino acids long. The germline CDR1 and CDR2 sequences are MGHDK and SYGVNS. CDR3 in amino acids: CASSDSRRGNNEQFF. For the CDR3, the DNA is TGTGCCAGCAGTGATTCTCGCAGGGGAAACAATGAGCAGTTCTTC. The full variable domain, rest sourced from reference TRBV25-1 and TRBJ2-1, is EADIYQTPRYLVIGTGKKITLECSQTMGHDKMYWYQQDPGMELHLIHYSYGVNSTEKGDLSSESTVSRIRTEHFPLTLESARPSHTSQYLCASSDSRRGNNEQFFGPGTRLTVL.

The chain couples TRBV25-1 to TRBJ1-1; a weak D match, TRBD1 (5 bases). Germline V gene data show CDR1 as MGHDK and CDR2 as SYGVNS. V lost 6 bases and J 5 bases, leaving 13 bases between the germline ends. This CDR3 comprises 13 residues. CDR3 sequence reads: CASRRPGSTEAFF. The CDR3 DNA sequence: TGTGCCAGCAGAAGGCCAGGGAGTACTGAAGCTTTCTTT.

This clone came up once. Here the CDR3 DNA reads TGTGCCAGCAGTCACCGACAGAACGAGCAGTACTTC. Its protein is CASSHRQNEQYF. The chain joins TRBV6-5 to TRBJ2-7; D is perhaps TRBD1 (5 bases). V shed 5 bases and J shed 5 bases, with 10 bases lying between them. The CDR3 is made up of 12 amino acids. Germline values: CDR1 MNHEY, CDR2 SVGAGI.

This chain uses TRBV18 with TRBJ1-5; TRBD1 matches at 11 bases. The CDR3 has 16 residues. Per the germline V gene, CDR1 is KGHSH and CDR2 is LQKENI. Trimming cost V 4 bases and J 3 bases; bases outside gene matches: 5. This CDR3 reads CASSLRTGGDNQPQHF. CDR3 DNA: TGTGCCAGCTCACTACGGACAGGGGGCGACAATCAGCCCCAGCATTTT.